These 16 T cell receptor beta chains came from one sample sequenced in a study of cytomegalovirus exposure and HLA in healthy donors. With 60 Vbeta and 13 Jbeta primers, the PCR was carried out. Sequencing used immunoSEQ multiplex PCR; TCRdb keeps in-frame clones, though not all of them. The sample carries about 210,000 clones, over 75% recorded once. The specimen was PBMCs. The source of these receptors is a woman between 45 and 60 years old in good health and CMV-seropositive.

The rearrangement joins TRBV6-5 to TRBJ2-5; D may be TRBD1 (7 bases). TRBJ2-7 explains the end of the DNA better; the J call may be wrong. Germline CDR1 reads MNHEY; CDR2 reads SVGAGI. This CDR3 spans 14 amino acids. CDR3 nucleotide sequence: TGTGCCAGCAGACCCAGCACCCAGGGGGGCGAGCAGTACTTC. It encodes CASRPSTQGGEQYF.

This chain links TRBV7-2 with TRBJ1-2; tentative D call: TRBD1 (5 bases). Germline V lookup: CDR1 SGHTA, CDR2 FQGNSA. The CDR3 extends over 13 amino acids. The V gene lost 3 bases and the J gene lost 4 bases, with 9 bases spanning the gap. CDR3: CASSLPGPYGYTF. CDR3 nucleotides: TGTGCCAGCAGCTTGCCAGGGCCCTATGGCTACACCTTC.

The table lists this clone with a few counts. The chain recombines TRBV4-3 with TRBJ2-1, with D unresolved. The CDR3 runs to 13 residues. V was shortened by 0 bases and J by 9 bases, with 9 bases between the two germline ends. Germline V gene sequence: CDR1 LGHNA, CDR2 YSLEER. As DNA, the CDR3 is TGCGCCAGCAGCCAAGATAGTGCGCGTGAGCAGTTCTTC. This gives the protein CASSQDSAREQFF.

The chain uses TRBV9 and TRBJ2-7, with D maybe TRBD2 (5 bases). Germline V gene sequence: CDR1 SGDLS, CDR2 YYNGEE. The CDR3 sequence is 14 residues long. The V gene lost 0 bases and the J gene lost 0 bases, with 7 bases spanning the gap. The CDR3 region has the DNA TGTGCCAGCAGCGTAGGTGAGGGCTCCTACGAGCAGTACTTC. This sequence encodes CASSVGEGSYEQYF.

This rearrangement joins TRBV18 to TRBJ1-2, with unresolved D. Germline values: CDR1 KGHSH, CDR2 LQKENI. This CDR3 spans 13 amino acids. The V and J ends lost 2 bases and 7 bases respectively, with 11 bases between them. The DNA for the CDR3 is TGTGCCAGCTCACCAGGCGGGGAGTCTGGCTACACCTTC. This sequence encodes CASSPGGESGYTF.

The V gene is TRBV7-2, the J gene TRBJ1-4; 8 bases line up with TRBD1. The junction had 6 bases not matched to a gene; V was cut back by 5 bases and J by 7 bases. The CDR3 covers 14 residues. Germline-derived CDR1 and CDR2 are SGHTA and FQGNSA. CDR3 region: CASSPSGGGEKLFF. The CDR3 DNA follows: TGTGCCAGCAGCCCCTCAGGGGGCGGTGAAAAACTGTTTTTT.

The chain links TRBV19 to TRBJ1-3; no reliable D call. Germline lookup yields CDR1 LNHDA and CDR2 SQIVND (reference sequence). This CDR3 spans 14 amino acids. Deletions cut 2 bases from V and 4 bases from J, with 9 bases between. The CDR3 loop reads CASSINTDGNTIYF. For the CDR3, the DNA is TGTGCCAGTAGTATAAACACAGACGGAAACACCATATATTTT.

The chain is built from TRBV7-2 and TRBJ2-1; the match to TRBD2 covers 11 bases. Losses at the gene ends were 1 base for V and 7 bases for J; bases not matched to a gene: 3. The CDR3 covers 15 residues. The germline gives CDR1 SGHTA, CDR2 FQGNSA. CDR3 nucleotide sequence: TGTGCCAGCAGCTTAGTAGCGGGGGGGCGGAATGAGCAGTTCTTC. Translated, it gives CASSLVAGGRNEQFF.

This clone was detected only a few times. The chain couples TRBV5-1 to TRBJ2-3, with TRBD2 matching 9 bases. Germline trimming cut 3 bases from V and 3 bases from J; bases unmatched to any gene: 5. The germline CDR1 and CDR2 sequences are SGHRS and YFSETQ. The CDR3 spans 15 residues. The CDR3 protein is CASSSLTSGTDTQYF. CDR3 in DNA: TGCGCCAGCAGCTCTCTGACTAGCGGAACAGATACGCAGTATTTT.

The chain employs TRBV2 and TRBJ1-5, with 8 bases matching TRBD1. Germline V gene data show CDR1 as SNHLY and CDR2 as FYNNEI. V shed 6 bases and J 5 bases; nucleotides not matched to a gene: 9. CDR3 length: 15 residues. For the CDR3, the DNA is TGTGCCAGCAGAGACGGACAGGGCTACGATCAGCCCCAGCATTTT. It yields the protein CASRDGQGYDQPQHF. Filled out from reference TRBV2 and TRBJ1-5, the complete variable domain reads EPEVTQTPSHQVTQMGQEVILRCVPISNHLYFYWYRQILGQKVEFLVSFYNNEISEKSEIFDDQFSVERPDGSNFTLKIRSTKLEDSAMYFCASRDGQGYDQPQHFGDGTRLSIL.

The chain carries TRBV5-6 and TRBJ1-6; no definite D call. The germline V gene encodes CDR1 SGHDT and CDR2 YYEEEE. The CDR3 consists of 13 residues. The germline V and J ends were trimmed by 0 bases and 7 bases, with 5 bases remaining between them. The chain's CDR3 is CASSLGRNSPLHF. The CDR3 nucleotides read TGTGCCAGCAGCTTGGGCAGGAATTCACCCCTCCACTTT.

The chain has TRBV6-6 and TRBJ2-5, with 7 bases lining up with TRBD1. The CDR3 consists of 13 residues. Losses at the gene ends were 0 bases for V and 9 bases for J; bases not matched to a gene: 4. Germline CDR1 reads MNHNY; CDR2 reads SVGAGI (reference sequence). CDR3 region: CASSYSMQGAQYF. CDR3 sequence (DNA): TGTGCCAGCAGTTACTCGATGCAGGGGGCCCAGTACTTC.

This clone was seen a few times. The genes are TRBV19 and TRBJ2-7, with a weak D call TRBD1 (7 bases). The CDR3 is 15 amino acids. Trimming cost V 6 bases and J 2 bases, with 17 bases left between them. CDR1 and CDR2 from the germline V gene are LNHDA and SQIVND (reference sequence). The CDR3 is CASSSGGRRAYEQYF. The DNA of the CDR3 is TGTGCCAGTAGCTCAGGGGGGAGGAGGGCCTACGAGCAGTACTTC.

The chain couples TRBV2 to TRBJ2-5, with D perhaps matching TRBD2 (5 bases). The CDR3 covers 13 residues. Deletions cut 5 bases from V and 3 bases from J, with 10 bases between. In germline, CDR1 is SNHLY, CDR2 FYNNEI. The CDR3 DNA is TGTGCCAGCAGTAACGACGGGGAAGAGACCCAGTACTTC. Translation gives CASSNDGEETQYF.

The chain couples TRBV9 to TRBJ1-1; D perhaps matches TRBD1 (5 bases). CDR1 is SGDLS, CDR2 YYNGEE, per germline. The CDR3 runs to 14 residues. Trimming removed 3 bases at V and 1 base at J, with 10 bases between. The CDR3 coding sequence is TGTGCCAGCAGCGCTCGGGGGAGGAACACTGAAGCTTTCTTT. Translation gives CASSARGRNTEAFF.

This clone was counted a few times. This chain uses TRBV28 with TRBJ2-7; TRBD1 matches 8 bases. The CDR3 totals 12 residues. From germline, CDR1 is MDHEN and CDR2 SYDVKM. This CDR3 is CASSSSQGARDV. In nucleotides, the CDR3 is TGTGCCAGCAGTTCAAGTCAGGGGGCGCGGGACGTC.